This T cell receptor beta chain was sequenced for a study of T cell clonotyping in hematopoietic cell transplantation. Study information: Cytoreduction preceded collection of pretransplant recipient samples.

Profiled with immunoSEQ multiplex PCR; TCRdb holds only in-frame clones, not every one. The table lists tens of thousands of clones, 86% of them singletons. Time point described: recipient sample about 28 days before transplant, after cytoreduction. Samples: about 28 days before transplant, then days 30, 100 and 180 after. V was trimmed by 11 bases and J by 6 bases, leaving 8 bases between them. CDR1 and CDR2 (germline): MDHEN, SYDVKM. This CDR3 has 10 residues. Sequencing was performed on peripheral blood mononuclear cells, taken before stem cell transplant. The V call is TRBV28, the J call TRBJ1-5; D is unclear. The receptor was isolated from a man aged 60 to 75 with biphenotypic leukemia. Some clones in this sample may be carry-over from other donors' samples. The chain's CDR3 is CAVNIQPQHF. The CDR3 nucleotides are TGTGCCGTAAACATTCAGCCCCAGCATTTT.